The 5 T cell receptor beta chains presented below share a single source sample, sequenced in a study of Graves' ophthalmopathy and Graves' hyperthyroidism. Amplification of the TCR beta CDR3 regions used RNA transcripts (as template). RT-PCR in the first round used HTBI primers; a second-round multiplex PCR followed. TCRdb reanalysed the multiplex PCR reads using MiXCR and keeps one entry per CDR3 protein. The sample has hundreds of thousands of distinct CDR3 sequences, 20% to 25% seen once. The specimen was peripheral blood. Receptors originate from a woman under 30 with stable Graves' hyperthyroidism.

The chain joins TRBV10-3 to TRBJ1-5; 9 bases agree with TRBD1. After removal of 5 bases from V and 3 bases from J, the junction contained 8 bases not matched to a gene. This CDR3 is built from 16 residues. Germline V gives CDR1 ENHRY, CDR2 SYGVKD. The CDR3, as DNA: TGTGCCATCAGTCCCGGGACAGGGATTTCCAATCAGCCCCAGCATTTT. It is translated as CAISPGTGISNQPQHF.

The CDR3 nucleotides read TGTGCCAGTAGTATGCAGGGCCCCCGAGAGACCCAGTACTTC. Its translation is CASSMQGPRETQYF. V is TRBV19 and J is TRBJ2-5, with TRBD1 as a possible D gene (5 bases). The V gene lost 3 bases and the J gene lost 4 bases, with 12 bases spanning the gap. Germline lookup yields CDR1 LNHDA and CDR2 SQIVND (reference sequence). The CDR3 has 14 amino acids.

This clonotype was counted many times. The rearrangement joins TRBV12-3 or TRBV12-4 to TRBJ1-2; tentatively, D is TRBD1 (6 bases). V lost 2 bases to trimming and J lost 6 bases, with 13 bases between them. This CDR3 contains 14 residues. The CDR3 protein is CASSLNHGGDGYTF. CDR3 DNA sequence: TGTGCCAGCAGTTTAAATCACGGGGGCGATGGCTACACCTTC.

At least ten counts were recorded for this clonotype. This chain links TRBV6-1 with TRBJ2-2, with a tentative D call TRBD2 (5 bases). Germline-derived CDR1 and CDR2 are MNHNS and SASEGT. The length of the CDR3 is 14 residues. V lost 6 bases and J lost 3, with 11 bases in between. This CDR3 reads CASRLSGYTGELFF. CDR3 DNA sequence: TGTGCCAGCAGACTCAGCGGATACACCGGGGAGCTGTTTTTT.

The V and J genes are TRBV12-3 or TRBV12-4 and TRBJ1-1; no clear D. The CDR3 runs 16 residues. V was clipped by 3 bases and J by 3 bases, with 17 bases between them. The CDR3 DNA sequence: TGTGCCAGCAGTTTCAGTAGGCGAGTGGTCGACACTGAAGCTTTCTTT. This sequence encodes CASSFSRRVVDTEAFF.